One sample yielded the 13 T cell receptor beta chains listed below, sequenced in a study of T cells in localized non-small cell lung cancer. Sequenced by immunoSEQ multiplex PCR; TCRdb stores in-frame clones only, minus some. The sample shows 25,000 to 35,000 clones, around four fifths of them seen only once. The sample here was peripheral blood, taken before any cancer treatment. These receptors all come from an older male donor with stage III squamous cell lung carcinoma.

This chain joins TRBV5-6 and TRBJ2-5; TRBD1 is a possible D gene (6 bases). Trimming cost V 2 bases and J 3 bases, with 8 bases left between them. The length of the CDR3 is 13 residues. Germline-derived CDR1 and CDR2 are SGHDT and YYEEEE. CDR3 loop: CASSFSGEETQYF. In DNA, the CDR3 is TGTGCCAGCAGCTTTTCAGGGGAAGAGACCCAGTACTTC.

This chain joins TRBV7-2 and TRBJ1-1; no definite D call. The CDR3 covers 16 residues. The germline CDR1 and CDR2 sequences are SGHTA and FQGNSA. V dropped 7 bases and J dropped 7 bases, with 25 bases sitting between them. CDR3 nucleotide sequence: TGTGCCAGCACCTCTAGAAGAGGATCGGCGATTAGTGAAGCTTTCTTT. It encodes CASTSRRGSAISEAFF.

The chain carries TRBV15 and TRBJ2-4; possible D gene TRBD1, 6 bases. The CDR3 loop spans 12 amino acids. CDR1 LNHNV and CDR2 YYDKDF come from the germline V gene (reference sequence). Trimming cost V 8 bases and J 4 bases, with 9 bases left between them. As DNA, the CDR3 is TGTGCCACCGAGGACAGTAAAAACATTCAGTACTTC. Translated, it gives CATEDSKNIQYF.

The J gene is TRBJ1-5, the V gene TRBV11-1, with a tentative D call TRBD1 (5 bases). Between the trimmed V and J ends, which lost 5 bases and 6 bases, there was a span of 17 bases. This CDR3 contains 15 residues. From germline, CDR1 is SGHAT and CDR2 FQDESV (reference sequence). Written as DNA, the CDR3 is TGTGCCAGCAGCCCCGGGGGAGGGTATTCTCAGCCCCAGCATTTT. Translated: CASSPGGGYSQPQHF.

This chain connects TRBV28 to TRBJ2-7; 7 bases match TRBD1. This CDR3 spans 16 amino acids. V lost 2 bases, J lost 2 bases, and 9 bases stayed unmatched. CDR1 is MDHEN and CDR2 is SYDVKM in the germline V gene. This CDR3 is CASSLEGGADAYEQYF. The DNA for the CDR3 is TGTGCCAGCAGTTTAGAAGGGGGCGCGGATGCCTACGAGCAGTACTTC. Variable domain in full (rest from reference TRBV28 and TRBJ2-7): DVKVTQSSRYLVKRTGEKVFLECVQDMDHENMFWYRQDPGLGLRLIYFSYDVKMKEKGDIPEGYSVSREKKERFSLILESASTNQTSMYLCASSLEGGADAYEQYFGPGTRLTVT.

This clone appeared once. The chain recombines TRBV5-1 with TRBJ1-6, with 8 bases fitting TRBD1. Looked up from germline, CDR1 is SGHRS and CDR2 is YFSETQ. The CDR3 is made up of 14 amino acids. J was trimmed by 8 bases and V by 4 bases; bases with no gene match: 5. The CDR3 region has the DNA TGCGCCAGCAGCCAACAGGGGGTCGATTCACCCCTCCACTTT. Protein sequence: CASSQQGVDSPLHF.

The chain joins TRBV18 to TRBJ2-3, with 8 positions matching TRBD1. This CDR3 contains 16 residues. The germline V gene encodes CDR1 KGHSH and CDR2 LQKENI. Trimming removed 3 bases from V and 0 bases from J; junction bases left unmatched: 5. The CDR3 DNA is TGTGCCAGCTCACCCATGGGGACAGGTAGCACAGATACGCAGTATTTT. Encoded protein: CASSPMGTGSTDTQYF.

This chain connects TRBV10-3 to TRBJ2-7; TRBD2 might be the D (6 bases). This CDR3 is built from 14 residues. Germline V gene data show CDR1 as ENHRY and CDR2 as SYGVKD. The V gene lost 2 bases and the J gene lost 6 bases, with 14 bases spanning the gap. The CDR3 bases are TGTGCCATCAGTGAGAGAGGGCGGGACGGCGAGCAGTACTTC. The encoded protein is CAISERGRDGEQYF.

This clone turned up a few times. The rearrangement joins TRBV5-4 to TRBJ1-1; 8 positions match TRBD1. CDR1 is SGHNT and CDR2 is YYREEE in the germline V gene (reference sequence). J was trimmed by 3 bases and V by 2 bases; bases with no gene match: 6. The CDR3 consists of 15 residues. The CDR3 nucleotides are TGTGCCAGCAGCTTTTCGACAGGGGTTGACACTGAAGCTTTCTTT. This sequence encodes CASSFSTGVDTEAFF.

This chain connects TRBV5-4 to TRBJ1-5, with 8 positions matching TRBD1. The CDR3 spans 15 residues. Germline V lookup: CDR1 SGHNT, CDR2 YYREEE (reference sequence). V lost 4 bases, J lost 4 bases, and 7 bases stayed unmatched. CDR3 residues: CASSSGTGRNQPQHF. The CDR3 DNA reads as TGTGCCAGCAGCAGTGGGACAGGTAGAAATCAGCCCCAGCATTTT. Supplemented by reference TRBV5-4 and TRBJ1-5, the full variable domain reads ETGVTQSPTHLIKTRGQQVTLRCSSQSGHNTVSWYQQALGQGPQFIFQYYREEENGRGNFPPRFSGLQFPNYSSELNVNALELDDSALYLCASSSGTGRNQPQHFGDGTRLSIL.

The rearrangement joins TRBV18 to TRBJ2-1, with 10 bases matching TRBD1. From germline, CDR1 is KGHSH and CDR2 LQKENI. With V trimmed by 7 bases and J by 9 bases, 15 bases remained unmatched. The CDR3 extends over 16 amino acids. For the CDR3, the DNA is TGTGCCAGCTTTTCCGCCGGGACAGGGGCTTCAACTGAGCAGTTCTTC. This codes for CASFSAGTGASTEQFF.

This clone occurred once. The chain employs TRBV5-5 and TRBJ2-3; either TRBD1 or TRBD2 may fit D (6 bases each). The length of the CDR3 is 14 residues. V was clipped by 0 bases and J by 6 bases, with 11 bases between them. Germline CDR1 and CDR2: SGHKS and YYEKEE (reference sequence). DNA of the CDR3: TGTGCCAGCAGCTTGGATTGGGGGGCGGATACGCAGTATTTT. It encodes CASSLDWGADTQYF.

V is TRBV5-1 and J is TRBJ2-7; D possibly corresponds to TRBD1 (5 bases). V lost 1 base, J lost 4 bases, and 15 bases lay in between. Germline values: CDR1 SGHRS, CDR2 YFSETQ. This CDR3 comprises 15 residues. This chain's CDR3 is CASSLMQGTIYEQYF. The CDR3 DNA reads as TGCGCCAGCAGCTTGATGCAGGGAACAATTTACGAGCAGTACTTC.